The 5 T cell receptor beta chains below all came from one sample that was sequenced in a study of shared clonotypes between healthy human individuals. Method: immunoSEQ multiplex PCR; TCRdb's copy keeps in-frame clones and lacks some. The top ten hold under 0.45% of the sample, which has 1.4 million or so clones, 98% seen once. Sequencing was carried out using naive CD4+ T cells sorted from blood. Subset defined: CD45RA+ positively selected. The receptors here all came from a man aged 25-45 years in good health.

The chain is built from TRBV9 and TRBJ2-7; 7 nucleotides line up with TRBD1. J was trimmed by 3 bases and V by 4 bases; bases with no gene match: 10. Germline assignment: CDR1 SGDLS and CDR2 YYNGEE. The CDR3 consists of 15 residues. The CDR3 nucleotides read TGTGCCAGCAGCATAGGCTGGGACAGTTTCTACGAGCAGTACTTC. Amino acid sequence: CASSIGWDSFYEQYF. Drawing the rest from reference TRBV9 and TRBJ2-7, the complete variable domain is DSGVTQTPKHLITATGQRVTLRCSPRSGDLSVYWYQQSLDQGLQFLIQYYNGEERAKGNILERFSAQQFPDLHSELNLSSLELGDSALYFCASSIGWDSFYEQYFGPGTRLTVT.

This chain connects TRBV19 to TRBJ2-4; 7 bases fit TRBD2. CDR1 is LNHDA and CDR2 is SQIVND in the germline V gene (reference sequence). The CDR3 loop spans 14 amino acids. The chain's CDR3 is CNPSGWREWYIQYF. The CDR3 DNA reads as TGTAACCCATCTGGATGGCGGGAGTGGTACATTCAGTACTTC.

The CDR3 protein is CASTMGGAASSYNEQFF. CDR3 nucleotides: TGTGCCAGCACCATGGGGGGAGCCGCGAGCTCCTACAATGAGCAGTTCTTC. This chain connects TRBV28 to TRBJ2-1; tentatively, D is TRBD2 (6 bases). The CDR3 covers 17 residues. Germline CDR1 MDHEN, CDR2 SYDVKM. V shed 7 bases and J shed 0 bases, with 19 bases lying between them.

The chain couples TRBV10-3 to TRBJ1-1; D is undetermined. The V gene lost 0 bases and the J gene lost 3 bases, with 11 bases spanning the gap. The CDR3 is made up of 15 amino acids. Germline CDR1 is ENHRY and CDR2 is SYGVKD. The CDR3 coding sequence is TGTGCCATCAGTGAGTCGCCGGGTAGGGACACTGAAGCTTTCTTT. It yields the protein CAISESPGRDTEAFF.

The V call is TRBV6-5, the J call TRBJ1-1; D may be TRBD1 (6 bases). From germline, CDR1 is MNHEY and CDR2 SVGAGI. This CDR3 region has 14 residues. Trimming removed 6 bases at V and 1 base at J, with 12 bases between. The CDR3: CASSLTGGNTEAFF. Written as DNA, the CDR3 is TGTGCCAGCAGCCTGACAGGAGGGAACACTGAAGCTTTCTTT.